What follows are 10 T cell receptor beta chains derived from one specimen sequenced in a study of graft-versus-host responses after intestinal transplantation. For these TCRs, the target antigens are not known. The protocol was immunoSEQ multiplex PCR, while the TCRdb copy is restricted to in-frame clones and leaves out a portion. The table has about 97,000 clones, roughly 89% seen once; the top ten hold approximately 0.18%. The sample was unstimulated CD4+ T cells sorted from spleen or lymph node cells, taken before transplant. Receptors originate from a human donor who was the organ donor for an intestinal transplant.

This clone was seen only once. The chain couples TRBV11-2 to TRBJ1-2; 10 nucleotides match TRBD1. V trimming: 3 bases; J trimming: 6 bases; junction bases outside the gene matches: 4. CDR1 is SGHAT and CDR2 is FQNNGV in the germline V gene. There are 14 residues in the CDR3. The CDR3 here is CASSFDRGLDGYTF. In nucleotides, the CDR3 is TGTGCCAGCAGCTTCGACAGGGGGCTTGATGGCTACACCTTC.

The J gene is TRBJ2-5, the V gene TRBV9; 15 bases match TRBD2. Germline values: CDR1 SGDLS, CDR2 YYNGEE. V lost 3 bases, J lost 4 bases, and 4 bases stayed unmatched. The CDR3 covers 16 residues. The CDR3 is CASSGTSGGVGETQYF. The CDR3 DNA reads TGTGCCAGCAGCGGGACTAGCGGGGGGGTTGGAGAGACCCAGTACTTC.

This clone appeared a single time. The rearrangement joins TRBV2 to TRBJ2-7; D is perhaps TRBD2 (5 bases). Trimming took off 6 bases at V and 0 bases at J, with 12 bases between the two ends. Germline V CDR1 and CDR2: SNHLY, FYNNEI. The CDR3 has 14 amino acids. The CDR3 here is CASRREISSYEQYF. CDR3 coding DNA: TGTGCCAGCAGACGGGAAATTAGCTCCTACGAGCAGTACTTC.

This clone was counted once. This rearrangement joins TRBV4-2 to TRBJ2-7, with TRBD2 as a possible D gene (5 bases). Trimming took 1 base from V and 3 from J, leaving 10 bases between them. The CDR3 totals 14 residues. Germline assignment: CDR1 LGHNA and CDR2 YNFKEQ. The CDR3 loop is CASSQGTYRYEQYF. The DNA for the CDR3 is TGTGCCAGCAGCCAAGGGACTTACCGCTACGAGCAGTACTTC.

The chain recombines TRBV9 with TRBJ1-2, with D unclear. There are 15 residues in the CDR3. The germline CDR1 and CDR2 sequences are SGDLS and YYNGEE. The ends were cut back, 0 bases at V and 2 bases at J, with 11 bases in the middle. CDR3 residues: CASSVASGLNYGYTF. CDR3 DNA: TGTGCCAGCAGCGTAGCGTCAGGCCTCAACTATGGCTACACCTTC.

The V call is TRBV10-2, the J call TRBJ2-7; the match to TRBD2 covers 8 bases. Germline assignment: CDR1 WSHSY and CDR2 SAAADI. The CDR3 is made up of 15 amino acids. Unmatched junction bases numbered 6, after V lost 2 bases and J lost 3 bases. The CDR3 sequence is CASSENSRGDYEQYF. The CDR3 region has the DNA TGCGCCAGCAGTGAGAACTCGCGGGGGGACTACGAGCAGTACTTC.

This sequence joins TRBV7-3 and TRBJ2-2; a possible D gene is TRBD1 (5 bases). The CDR3 length is 14 residues. The ends were cut back, 0 bases at V and 8 bases at J, with 10 bases in the middle. In germline, CDR1 is SGHTA, CDR2 FQGTGA. The CDR3 DNA reads TGTGCCAGCAGCTTAACGTTTGGGGCGGGGGAGCTGTTTTTT. It codes for CASSLTFGAGELFF.

The J gene is TRBJ1-2, the V gene TRBV29-1; TRBD1 aligns across 7 bases. The CDR3 runs to 12 residues. Germline CDR1 SQVTM, CDR2 ANQGSEA. Trimming removed 3 bases from V and 7 bases from J; junction bases left unmatched: 5. The CDR3 loop is CSVDAGGGGYTF. The CDR3 DNA reads TGCAGCGTTGACGCAGGGGGTGGTGGCTACACCTTC.

Notes on this clone: This same CDR3 is encoded by further DNA sequences in the sample. This chain joins TRBV18 and TRBJ2-7; weak D call: TRBD2 (5 bases). The germline V and J ends were trimmed by 3 bases and 4 bases, with 7 bases remaining between them. The CDR3 length is 12 residues. The germline V gene has CDR1 KGHSH and CDR2 LQKENI. For the CDR3, the DNA is TGTGCCAGCTCACCGGCGGGTTACGAGCAGTACTTC. Residues: CASSPAGYEQYF.

This rearrangement joins TRBV7-9 to TRBJ2-3, with 7 nucleotides matching TRBD1. The CDR3 runs to 15 residues. With V trimmed by 1 base and J by 2 bases, 3 bases remained unmatched. Germline assignment: CDR1 SEHNR and CDR2 FQNEAQ (reference sequence). The CDR3 region is CASSLVGGSTDTQYF. The CDR3 DNA reads as TGTGCCAGCAGCTTAGTAGGGGGCTCCACAGATACGCAGTATTTT.